Described below is a single T cell receptor beta chain sequence and its context. CDR3 length equals 16 residues. Germline CDR1 reads MNHEY; CDR2 reads SMNVEV (reference sequence). After removal of 0 bases from V and 7 bases from J, the junction contained 7 bases not matched to a gene. In the study's own analysis: It was from reference gene primer amplification that nucleated cell counts were estimated. Profiled with immunoSEQ multiplex PCR; TCRdb holds only in-frame clones, not every one. Clone size and V and J calls were adopted from that table, with D and trimming inferred from the DNA. The data contain fewer than 150,000 clones, about 91% of them singletons. This record belongs to a study of blood T cell repertoires in COVID-19. Looking at the study overall: The United States, Italy and Spain supplied acute and convalescent COVID-19 samples. The analysed material was cDNA or gDNA that came from T cells, B-cell-depleted T cells, or PBMCs.

The chain uses TRBV27 and TRBJ2-1; 9 nucleotides align to TRBD2. The sequence derives from a human donor in a cohort sampled during active COVID-19. The sequencing sample was made of peripheral blood. In DNA, the CDR3 is TGTGCCAGCAGTTTATCGGTAGCGGGGGTGTATAATGAGCAGTTCTTC. It codes for CASSLSVAGVYNEQFF.